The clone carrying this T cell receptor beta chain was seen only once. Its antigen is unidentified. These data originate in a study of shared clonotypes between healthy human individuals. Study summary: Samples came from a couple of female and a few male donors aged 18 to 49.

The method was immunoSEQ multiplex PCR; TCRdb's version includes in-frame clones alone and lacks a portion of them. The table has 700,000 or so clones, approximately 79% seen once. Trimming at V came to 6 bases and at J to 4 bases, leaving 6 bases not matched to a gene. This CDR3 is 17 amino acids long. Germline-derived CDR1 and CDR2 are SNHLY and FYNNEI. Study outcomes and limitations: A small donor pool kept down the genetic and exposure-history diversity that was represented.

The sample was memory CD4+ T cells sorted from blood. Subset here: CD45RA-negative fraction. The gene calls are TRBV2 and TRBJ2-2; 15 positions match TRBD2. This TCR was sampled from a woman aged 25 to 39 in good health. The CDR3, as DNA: TGTGCCAGCAGCGGACTAGCGGGAGGGATCCGCACCGGGGAGCTGTTTTTT. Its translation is CASSGLAGGIRTGELFF.